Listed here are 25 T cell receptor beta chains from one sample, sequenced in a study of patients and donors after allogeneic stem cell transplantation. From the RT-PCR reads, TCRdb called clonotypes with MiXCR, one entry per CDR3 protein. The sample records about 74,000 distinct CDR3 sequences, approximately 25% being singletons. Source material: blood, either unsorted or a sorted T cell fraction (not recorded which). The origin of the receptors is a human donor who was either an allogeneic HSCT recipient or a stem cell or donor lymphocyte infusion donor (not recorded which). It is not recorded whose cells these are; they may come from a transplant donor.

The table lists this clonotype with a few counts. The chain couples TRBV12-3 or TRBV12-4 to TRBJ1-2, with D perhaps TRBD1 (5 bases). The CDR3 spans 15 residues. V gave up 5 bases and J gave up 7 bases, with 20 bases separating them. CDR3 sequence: CASSPNIPGFRGYTF. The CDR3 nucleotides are TGTGCCAGCAGTCCGAACATTCCAGGGTTTCGTGGCTACACCTTC.

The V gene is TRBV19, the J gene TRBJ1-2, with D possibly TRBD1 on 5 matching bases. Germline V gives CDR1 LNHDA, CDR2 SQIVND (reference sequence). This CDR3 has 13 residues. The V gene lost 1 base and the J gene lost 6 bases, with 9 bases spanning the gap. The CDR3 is CASSIAGTDGYTF. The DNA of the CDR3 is TGTGCCAGTAGTATAGCAGGGACGGATGGCTACACCTTC.

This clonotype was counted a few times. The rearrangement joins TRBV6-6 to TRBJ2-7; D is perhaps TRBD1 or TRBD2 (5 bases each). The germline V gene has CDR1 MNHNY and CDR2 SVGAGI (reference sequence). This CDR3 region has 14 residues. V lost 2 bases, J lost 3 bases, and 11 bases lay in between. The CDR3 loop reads CASSYPGRFYEQYF. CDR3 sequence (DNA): TGTGCCAGCAGTTACCCGGGACGGTTCTACGAGCAGTACTTC.

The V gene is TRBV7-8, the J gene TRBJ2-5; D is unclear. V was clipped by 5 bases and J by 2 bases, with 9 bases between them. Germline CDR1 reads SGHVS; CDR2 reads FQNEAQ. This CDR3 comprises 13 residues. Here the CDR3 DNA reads TGTGCCAGCAGCATCAACAGTCAAGAGACCCAGTACTTC. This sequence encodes CASSINSQETQYF.

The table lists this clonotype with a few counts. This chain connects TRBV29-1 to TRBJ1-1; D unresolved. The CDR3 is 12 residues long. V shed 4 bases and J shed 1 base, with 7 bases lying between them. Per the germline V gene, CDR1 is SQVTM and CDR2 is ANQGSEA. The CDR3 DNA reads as TGCAGCGTTGGGGAGAGGAACACTGAAGCTTTCTTT. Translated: CSVGERNTEAFF.

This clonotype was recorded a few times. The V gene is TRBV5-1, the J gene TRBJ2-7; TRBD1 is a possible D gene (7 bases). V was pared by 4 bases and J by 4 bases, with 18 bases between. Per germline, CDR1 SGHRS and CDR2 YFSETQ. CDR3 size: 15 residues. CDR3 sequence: CASSRGLRGNYEQYF. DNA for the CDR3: TGCGCCAGCAGCAGGGGACTCAGGGGGAATTACGAGCAGTACTTC.

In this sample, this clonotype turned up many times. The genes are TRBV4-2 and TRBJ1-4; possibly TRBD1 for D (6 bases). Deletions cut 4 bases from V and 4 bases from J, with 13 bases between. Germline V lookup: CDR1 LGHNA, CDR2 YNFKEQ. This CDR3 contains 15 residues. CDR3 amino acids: CASSPKGQSNEKLFF. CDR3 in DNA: TGTGCCAGCAGCCCTAAGGGACAAAGTAATGAAAAACTGTTTTTT.

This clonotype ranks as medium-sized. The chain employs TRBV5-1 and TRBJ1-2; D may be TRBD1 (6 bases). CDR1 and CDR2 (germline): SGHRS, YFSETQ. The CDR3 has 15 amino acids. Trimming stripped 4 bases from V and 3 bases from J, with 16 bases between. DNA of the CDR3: TGCGCCAGCAGCCCTTATGGACAGCCGTACTATGGCTACACCTTC. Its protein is CASSPYGQPYYGYTF.

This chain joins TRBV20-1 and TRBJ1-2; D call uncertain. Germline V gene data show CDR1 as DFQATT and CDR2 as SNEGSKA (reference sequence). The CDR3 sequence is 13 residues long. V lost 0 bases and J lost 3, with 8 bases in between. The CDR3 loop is CSARDSGDYGYTF. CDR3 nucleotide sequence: TGCAGTGCTAGAGATAGCGGGGACTATGGCTACACCTTC.

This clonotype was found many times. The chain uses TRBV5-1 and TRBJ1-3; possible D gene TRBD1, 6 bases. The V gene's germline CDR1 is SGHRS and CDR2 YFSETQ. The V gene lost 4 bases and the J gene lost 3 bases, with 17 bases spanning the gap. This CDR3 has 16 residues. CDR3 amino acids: CASSPGHRSFGNTIYF. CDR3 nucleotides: TGCGCCAGCAGCCCGGGACACCGGTCCTTTGGAAACACCATATATTTT.

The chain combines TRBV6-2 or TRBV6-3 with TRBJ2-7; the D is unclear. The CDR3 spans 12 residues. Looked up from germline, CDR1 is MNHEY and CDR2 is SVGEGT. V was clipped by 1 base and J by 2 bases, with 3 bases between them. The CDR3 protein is CASSYYPYEQYF. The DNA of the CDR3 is TGTGCCAGCAGTTACTACCCCTACGAGCAGTACTTC.

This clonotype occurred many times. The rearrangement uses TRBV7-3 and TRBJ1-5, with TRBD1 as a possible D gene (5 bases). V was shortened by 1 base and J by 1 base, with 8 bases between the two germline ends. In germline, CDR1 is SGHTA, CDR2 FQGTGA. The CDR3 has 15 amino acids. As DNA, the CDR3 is TGTGCCAGCAGCTTAATGGCAGGGAGCAATCAGCCCCAGCATTTT. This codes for CASSLMAGSNQPQHF.

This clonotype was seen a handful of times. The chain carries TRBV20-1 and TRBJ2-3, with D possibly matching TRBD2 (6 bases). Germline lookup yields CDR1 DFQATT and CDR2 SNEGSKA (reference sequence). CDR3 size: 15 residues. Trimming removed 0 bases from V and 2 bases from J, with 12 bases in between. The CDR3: CSARDRVAATDTQYF. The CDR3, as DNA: TGCAGTGCTAGAGATCGGGTAGCGGCCACAGATACGCAGTATTTT.

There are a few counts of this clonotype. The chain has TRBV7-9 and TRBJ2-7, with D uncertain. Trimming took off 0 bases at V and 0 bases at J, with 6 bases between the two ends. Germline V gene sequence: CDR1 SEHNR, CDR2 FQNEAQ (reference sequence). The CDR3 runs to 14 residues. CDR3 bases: TGTGCCAGCAGCTTAGCGGCAGCCTCCTACGAGCAGTACTTC. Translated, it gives CASSLAAASYEQYF.

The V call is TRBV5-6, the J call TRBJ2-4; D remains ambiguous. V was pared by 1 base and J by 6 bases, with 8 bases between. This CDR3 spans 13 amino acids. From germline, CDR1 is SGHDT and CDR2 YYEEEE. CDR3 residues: CASSLRNLNIQYF. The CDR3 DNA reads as TGTGCCAGCAGCTTGCGTAACTTAAACATTCAGTACTTC.

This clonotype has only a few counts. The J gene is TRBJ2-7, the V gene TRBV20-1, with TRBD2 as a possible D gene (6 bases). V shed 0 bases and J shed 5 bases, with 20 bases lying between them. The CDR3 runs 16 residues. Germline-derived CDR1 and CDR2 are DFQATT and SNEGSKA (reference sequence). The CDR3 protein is CSARDLAANNWHEQYF. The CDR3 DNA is TGCAGTGCTAGAGATTTAGCGGCCAACAATTGGCACGAGCAGTACTTC.

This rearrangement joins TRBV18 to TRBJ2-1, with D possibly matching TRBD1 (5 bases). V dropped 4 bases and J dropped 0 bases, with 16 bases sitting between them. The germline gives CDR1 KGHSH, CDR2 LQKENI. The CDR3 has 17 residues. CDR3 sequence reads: CASSLGFPGRSYNEQFF. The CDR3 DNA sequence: TGTGCCAGCTCACTCGGTTTCCCAGGGCGCTCCTACAATGAGCAGTTCTTC.

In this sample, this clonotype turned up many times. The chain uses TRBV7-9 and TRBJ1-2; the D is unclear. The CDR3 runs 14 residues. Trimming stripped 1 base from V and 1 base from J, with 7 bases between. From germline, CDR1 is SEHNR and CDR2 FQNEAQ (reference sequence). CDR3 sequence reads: CASSLGQVNYGYTF. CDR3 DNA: TGTGCCAGCAGCTTAGGTCAGGTTAACTATGGCTACACCTTC.

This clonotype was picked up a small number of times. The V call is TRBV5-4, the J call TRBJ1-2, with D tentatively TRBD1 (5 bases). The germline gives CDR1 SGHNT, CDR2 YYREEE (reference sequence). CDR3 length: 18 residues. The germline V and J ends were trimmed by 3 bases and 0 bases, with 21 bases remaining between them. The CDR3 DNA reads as TGTGCCAGCAGCTCGGGACGGAACCCCCCGGAACCTAACTATGGCTACACCTTC. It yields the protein CASSSGRNPPEPNYGYTF.

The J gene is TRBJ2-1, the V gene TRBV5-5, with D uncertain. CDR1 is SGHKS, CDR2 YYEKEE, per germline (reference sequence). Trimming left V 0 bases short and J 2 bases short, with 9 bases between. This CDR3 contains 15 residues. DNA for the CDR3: TGTGCCAGCAGCTTGGCACAGTTTACCTACAATGAGCAGTTCTTC. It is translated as CASSLAQFTYNEQFF.

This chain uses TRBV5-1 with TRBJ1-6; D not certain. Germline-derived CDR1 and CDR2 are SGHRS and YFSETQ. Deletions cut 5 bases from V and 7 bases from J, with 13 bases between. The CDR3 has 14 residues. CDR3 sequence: CASRYQPFNSPLHF. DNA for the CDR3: TGCGCCAGCAGGTACCAACCTTTCAATTCACCCCTCCACTTT.

CDR3 sequence (DNA): TGCGCCAGCAGCTTGGTAGGGGGAGTTGAGGGTGAGCAGTTCTTC. Amino acid sequence: CASSLVGGVEGEQFF. This sequence joins TRBV5-1 and TRBJ2-1; D perhaps matches TRBD1 (6 bases). Deletions cut 0 bases from V and 9 bases from J, with 16 bases between. This CDR3 contains 15 residues. The germline V gene has CDR1 SGHRS and CDR2 YFSETQ.

The CDR3 loop is CATSDPGDEQFF. For the CDR3, the DNA is TGTGCCACCAGTGATCCAGGGGATGAGCAGTTCTTC. The chain is built from TRBV24-1 and TRBJ2-1; TRBD1 might be the D (6 bases). V gave up 3 bases and J gave up 8 bases, with 7 bases separating them. Germline V gene data show CDR1 as KGHDR and CDR2 as SFDVKD. This CDR3 is built from 12 residues.

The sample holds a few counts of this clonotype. CDR3 amino acids: CASSLGHPYGYTF. The CDR3, as DNA: TGTGCCAGCAGTCTCGGACATCCCTATGGCTACACCTTC. The V and J genes are TRBV6-1 and TRBJ1-2; maybe TRBD1 (5 bases). The germline V and J ends were trimmed by 5 bases and 4 bases, with 11 bases remaining between them. CDR3 length: 13 amino acids. Germline V gene data show CDR1 as MNHNS and CDR2 as SASEGT.

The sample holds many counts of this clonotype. DNA for the CDR3: TGTGCCTCCGGGGCTGGGGGGTACAATGAGCAGTTCTTC. Protein product: CASGAGGYNEQFF. The chain joins TRBV7-8 to TRBJ2-1, with D possibly being TRBD2 (6 bases). The CDR3 is 13 amino acids. With 11 bases removed from V and 4 bases from J, the gap between germline ends came to 15 bases. Germline V gene data show CDR1 as SGHVS and CDR2 as FQNEAQ.